Sequencing of this T cell receptor (beta chain) was carried out in a study of blood T cell repertoires in COVID-19. Study-level information: The study drew acute and convalescent COVID-19 samples from the United States, Italy and Spain. T cells, B-cell-depleted T cells, or PBMCs provided the cDNA or gDNA that served as material.

CDR1 is SGHTA, CDR2 FQGTGA, per germline. This CDR3 region has 14 residues. V lost 5 bases and J 2 bases, leaving 12 bases between the germline ends. In terms of age and location, participants ranged from roughly 18 to 95 years and lived in 24 US areas. Measured with immunoSEQ multiplex PCR; TCRdb has only the in-frame clones, and not every one. The sample holds some 260,000 clones, 75% to 90% seen once. V is TRBV7-3 and J is TRBJ1-1; D remains ambiguous. The specimen sequenced was PBMCs or T cells enriched from blood (not recorded which). The TCR sequence derives from a man aged 35 to 55 who had recovered from COVID-19. The CDR3 region has the DNA TGTGCCAGCAGCGCCCTGGCTGAAAACACTGAAGCTTTCTTT. Translating it yields CASSALAENTEAFF.